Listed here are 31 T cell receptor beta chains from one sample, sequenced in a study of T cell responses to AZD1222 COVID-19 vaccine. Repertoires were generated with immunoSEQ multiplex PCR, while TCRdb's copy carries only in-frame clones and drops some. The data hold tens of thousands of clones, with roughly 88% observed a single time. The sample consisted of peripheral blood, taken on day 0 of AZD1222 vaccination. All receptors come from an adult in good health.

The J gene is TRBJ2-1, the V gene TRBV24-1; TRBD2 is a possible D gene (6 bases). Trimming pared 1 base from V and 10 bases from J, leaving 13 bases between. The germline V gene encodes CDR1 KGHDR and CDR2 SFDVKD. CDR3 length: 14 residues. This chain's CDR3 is CATSDFSLRGEQFF. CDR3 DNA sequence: TGTGCCACCAGTGATTTCTCGCTCCGGGGGGAGCAGTTCTTC.

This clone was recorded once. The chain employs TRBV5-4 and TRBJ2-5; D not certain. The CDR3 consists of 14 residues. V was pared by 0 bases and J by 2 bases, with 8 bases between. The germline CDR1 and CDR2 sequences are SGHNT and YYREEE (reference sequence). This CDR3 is CASSLDPEQETQYF. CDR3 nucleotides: TGTGCCAGCAGCTTGGACCCGGAGCAAGAGACCCAGTACTTC.

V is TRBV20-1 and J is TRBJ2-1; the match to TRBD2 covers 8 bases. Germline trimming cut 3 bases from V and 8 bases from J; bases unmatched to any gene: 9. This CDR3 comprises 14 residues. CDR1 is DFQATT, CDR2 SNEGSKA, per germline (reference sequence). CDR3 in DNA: TGCAGTGCTAGTCTGCCGGGGGGGCCCTATGAGCAGTTCTTC. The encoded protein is CSASLPGGPYEQFF.

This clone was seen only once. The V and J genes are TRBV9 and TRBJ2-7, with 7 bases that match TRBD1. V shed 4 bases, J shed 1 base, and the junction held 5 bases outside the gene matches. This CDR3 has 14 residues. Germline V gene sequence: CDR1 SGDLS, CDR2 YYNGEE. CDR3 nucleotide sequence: TGTGCCAGCAGCCCCCGGGACAGATCCTACGAGCAGTACTTC. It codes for CASSPRDRSYEQYF.

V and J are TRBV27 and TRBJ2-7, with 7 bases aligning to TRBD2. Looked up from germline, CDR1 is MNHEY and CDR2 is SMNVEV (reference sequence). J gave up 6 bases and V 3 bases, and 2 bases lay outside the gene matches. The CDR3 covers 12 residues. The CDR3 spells CASSLGRGEQYF. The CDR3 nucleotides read TGTGCCAGCAGTTTGGGGAGGGGCGAGCAGTACTTC.

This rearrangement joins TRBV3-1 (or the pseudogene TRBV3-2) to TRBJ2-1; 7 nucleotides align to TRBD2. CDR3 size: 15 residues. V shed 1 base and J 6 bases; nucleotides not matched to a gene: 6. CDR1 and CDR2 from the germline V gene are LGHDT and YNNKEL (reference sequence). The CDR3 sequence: CASSQGLAAPNEQFF. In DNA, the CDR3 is TGTGCCAGCAGCCAAGGCCTAGCGGCCCCCAATGAGCAGTTCTTC.

In nucleotides, the CDR3 is TGTGCCAGCAGCCGACAGGGTAGCAATCAGCCCCAGCATTTT. It codes for CASSRQGSNQPQHF. This chain joins TRBV5-5 and TRBJ1-5, with 7 bases aligning to TRBD1. V gave up 4 bases and J gave up 0 bases; unmatched junction bases: 1. Germline loops: CDR1 SGHKS, CDR2 YYEKEE (reference sequence). CDR3 length: 14 residues.

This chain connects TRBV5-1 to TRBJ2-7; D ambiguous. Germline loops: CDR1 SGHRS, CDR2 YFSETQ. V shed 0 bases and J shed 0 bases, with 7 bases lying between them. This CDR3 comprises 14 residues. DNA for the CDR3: TGCGCCAGCAGCTTGGCCGTCAACTCCTACGAGCAGTACTTC. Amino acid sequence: CASSLAVNSYEQYF. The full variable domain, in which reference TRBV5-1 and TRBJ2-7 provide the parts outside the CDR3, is KAGVTQTPRYLIKTRGQQVTLSCSPISGHRSVSWYQQTPGQGLQFLFEYFSETQRNKGNFPGRFSGRQFSNSRSEMNVSTLELGDSALYLCASSLAVNSYEQYFGPGTRLTVT.

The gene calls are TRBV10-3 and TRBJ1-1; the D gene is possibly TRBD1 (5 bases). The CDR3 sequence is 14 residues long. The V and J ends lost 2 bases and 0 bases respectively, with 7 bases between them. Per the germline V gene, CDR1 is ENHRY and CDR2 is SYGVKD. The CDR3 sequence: CAISERGVNTEAFF. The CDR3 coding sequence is TGTGCCATCAGTGAGCGGGGGGTGAACACTGAAGCTTTCTTT.

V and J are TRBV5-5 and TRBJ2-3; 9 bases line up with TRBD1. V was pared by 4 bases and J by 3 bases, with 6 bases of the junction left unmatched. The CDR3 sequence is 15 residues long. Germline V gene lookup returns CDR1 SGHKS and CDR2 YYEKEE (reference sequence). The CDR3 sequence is CASSRTGGWTDTQYF. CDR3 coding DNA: TGTGCCAGCAGCCGTACAGGGGGCTGGACAGATACGCAGTATTTT.

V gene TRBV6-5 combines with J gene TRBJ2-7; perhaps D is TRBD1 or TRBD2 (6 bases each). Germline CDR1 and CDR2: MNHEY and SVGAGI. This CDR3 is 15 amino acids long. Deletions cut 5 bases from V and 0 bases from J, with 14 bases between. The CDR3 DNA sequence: TGTGCCAGCAGTCCATCGGGGGCCAGCTCCTACGAGCAGTACTTC. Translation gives CASSPSGASSYEQYF.

The CDR3 loop is CASSPGPRDTGELFF. The CDR3 DNA reads as TGTGCCAGCAGCCCAGGACCTAGGGACACCGGGGAGCTGTTTTTT. This sequence joins TRBV11-3 and TRBJ2-2; the D is unclear. Trimming shortened V by 5 bases and J by 3 bases, and 13 bases separated the two germline ends. The germline gives CDR1 SGHNT, CDR2 YENEEA. The CDR3 spans 15 residues.

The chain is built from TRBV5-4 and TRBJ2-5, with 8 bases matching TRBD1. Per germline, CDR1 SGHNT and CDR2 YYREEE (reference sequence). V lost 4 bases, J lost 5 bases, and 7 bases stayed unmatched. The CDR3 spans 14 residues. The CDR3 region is CASSPGTGWETQYF. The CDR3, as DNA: TGTGCCAGCAGCCCCGGGACAGGATGGGAGACCCAGTACTTC.

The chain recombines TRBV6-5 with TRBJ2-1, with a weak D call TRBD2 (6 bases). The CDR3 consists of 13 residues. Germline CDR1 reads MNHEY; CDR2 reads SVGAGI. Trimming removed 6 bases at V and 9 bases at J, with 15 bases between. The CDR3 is CASSLANNFEQFF. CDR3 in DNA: TGTGCCAGCAGCCTAGCGAACAACTTTGAGCAGTTCTTC.

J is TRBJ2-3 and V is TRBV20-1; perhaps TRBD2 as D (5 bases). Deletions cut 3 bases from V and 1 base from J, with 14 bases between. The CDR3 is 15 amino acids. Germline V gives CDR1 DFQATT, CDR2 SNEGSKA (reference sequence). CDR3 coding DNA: TGCAGTGCTAGTGCGGGTGCCTCGCGCACAGATACGCAGTATTTT. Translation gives CSASAGASRTDTQYF.

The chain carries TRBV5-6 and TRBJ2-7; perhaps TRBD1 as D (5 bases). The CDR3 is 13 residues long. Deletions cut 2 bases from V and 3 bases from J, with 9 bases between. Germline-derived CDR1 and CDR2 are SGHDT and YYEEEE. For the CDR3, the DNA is TGTGCCAGCAGCTTACAGGAGAGCTACGAGCAGTACTTC. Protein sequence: CASSLQESYEQYF.

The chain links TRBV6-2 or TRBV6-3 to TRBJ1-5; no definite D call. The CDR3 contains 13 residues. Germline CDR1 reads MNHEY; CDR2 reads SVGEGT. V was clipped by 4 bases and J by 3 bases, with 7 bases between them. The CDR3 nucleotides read TGTGCCAGCAGTTTCAGGAACAATCAGCCCCAGCATTTT. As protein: CASSFRNNQPQHF.

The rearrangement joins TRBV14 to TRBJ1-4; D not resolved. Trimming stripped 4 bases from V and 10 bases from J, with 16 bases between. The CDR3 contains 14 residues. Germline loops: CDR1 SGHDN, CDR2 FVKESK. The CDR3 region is CASSRLSGPTKLFF. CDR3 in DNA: TGTGCCAGCAGCCGATTGTCTGGACCCACAAAACTGTTTTTT.

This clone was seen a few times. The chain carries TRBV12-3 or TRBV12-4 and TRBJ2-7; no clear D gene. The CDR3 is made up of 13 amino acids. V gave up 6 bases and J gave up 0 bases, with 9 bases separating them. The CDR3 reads CASSLSSSYEQYF. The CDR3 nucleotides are TGTGCCAGCAGCCTATCAAGCTCCTACGAGCAGTACTTC.

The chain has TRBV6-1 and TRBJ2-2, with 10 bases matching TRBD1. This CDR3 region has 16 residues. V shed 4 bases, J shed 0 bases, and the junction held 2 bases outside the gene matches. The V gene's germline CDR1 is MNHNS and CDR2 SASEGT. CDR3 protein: CASSGDRGSNTGELFF. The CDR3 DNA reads TGTGCCAGCAGTGGGGACAGGGGTTCGAACACCGGGGAGCTGTTTTTT.

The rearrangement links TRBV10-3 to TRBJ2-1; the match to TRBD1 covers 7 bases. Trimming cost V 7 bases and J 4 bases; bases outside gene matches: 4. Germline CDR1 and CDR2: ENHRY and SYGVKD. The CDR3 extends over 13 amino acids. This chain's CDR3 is CAITGQKYNEQFF. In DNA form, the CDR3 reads TGTGCCATCACGGGACAGAAATACAATGAGCAGTTCTTC.

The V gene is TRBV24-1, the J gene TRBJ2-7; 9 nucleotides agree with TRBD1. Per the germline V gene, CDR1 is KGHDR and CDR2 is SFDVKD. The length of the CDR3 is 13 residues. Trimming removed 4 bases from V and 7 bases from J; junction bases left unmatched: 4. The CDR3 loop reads CATSDPDRGEQYF. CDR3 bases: TGTGCCACCAGTGACCCCGACAGGGGGGAGCAGTACTTC.

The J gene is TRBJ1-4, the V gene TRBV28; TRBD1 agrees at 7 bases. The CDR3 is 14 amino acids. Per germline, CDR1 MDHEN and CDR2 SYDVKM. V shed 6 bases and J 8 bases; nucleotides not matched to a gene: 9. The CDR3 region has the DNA TGTGCCAGCAGACTAGACAGGGTTGGGGAAAAACTGTTTTTT. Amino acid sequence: CASRLDRVGEKLFF. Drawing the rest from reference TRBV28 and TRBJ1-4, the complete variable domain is DVKVTQSSRYLVKRTGEKVFLECVQDMDHENMFWYRQDPGLGLRLIYFSYDVKMKEKGDIPEGYSVSREKKERFSLILESASTNQTSMYLCASRLDRVGEKLFFGSGTQLSVL.

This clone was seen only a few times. This chain's CDR3 is CASSKVLGRGRATNQPQHF. CDR3 nucleotide sequence: TGTGCCAGCAGCAAAGTGTTGGGAAGGGGCAGGGCAACTAATCAGCCCCAGCATTTT. This sequence joins TRBV21-1 and TRBJ1-5; whether TRBD1, the table's D call, matches the DNA was not checked. TRBV21-1 is a recognized pseudogene. This CDR3 is 19 amino acids long.

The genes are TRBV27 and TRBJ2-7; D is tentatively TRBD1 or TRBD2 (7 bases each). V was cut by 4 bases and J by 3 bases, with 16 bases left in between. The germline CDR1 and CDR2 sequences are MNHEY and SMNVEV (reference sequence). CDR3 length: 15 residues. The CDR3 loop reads CASSSGGAGSYEQYF. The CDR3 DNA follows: TGTGCCAGCAGTTCAGGGGGGGCAGGGAGCTACGAGCAGTACTTC.

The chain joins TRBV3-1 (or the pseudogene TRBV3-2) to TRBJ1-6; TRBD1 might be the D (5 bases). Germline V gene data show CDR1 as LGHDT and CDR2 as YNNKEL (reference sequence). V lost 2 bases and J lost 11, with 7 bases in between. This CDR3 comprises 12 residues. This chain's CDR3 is CASSQQGTPLHF. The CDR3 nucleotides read TGTGCCAGCAGCCAACAGGGTACACCCCTCCACTTT.

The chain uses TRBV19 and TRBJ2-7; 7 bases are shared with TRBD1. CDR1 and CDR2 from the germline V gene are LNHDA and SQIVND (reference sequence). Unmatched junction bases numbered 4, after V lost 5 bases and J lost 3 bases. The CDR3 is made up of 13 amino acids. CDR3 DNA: TGTGCCAGTAGTCGGGACAGCCTCTACGAGCAGTACTTC. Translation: CASSRDSLYEQYF.

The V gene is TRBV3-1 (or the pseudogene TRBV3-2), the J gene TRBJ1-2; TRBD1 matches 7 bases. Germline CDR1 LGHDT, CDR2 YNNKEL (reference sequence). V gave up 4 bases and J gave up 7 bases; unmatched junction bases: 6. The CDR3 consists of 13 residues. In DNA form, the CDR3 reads TGTGCCAGCAGCCCCCGACAGGGCGGTGGCTACACCTTC. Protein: CASSPRQGGGYTF.

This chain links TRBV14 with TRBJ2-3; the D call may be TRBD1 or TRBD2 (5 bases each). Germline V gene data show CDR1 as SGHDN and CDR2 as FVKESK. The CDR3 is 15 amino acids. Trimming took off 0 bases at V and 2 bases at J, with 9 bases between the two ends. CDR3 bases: TGTGCCAGCAGCCAAGAGTCGGGGACCACAGATACGCAGTATTTT. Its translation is CASSQESGTTDTQYF.

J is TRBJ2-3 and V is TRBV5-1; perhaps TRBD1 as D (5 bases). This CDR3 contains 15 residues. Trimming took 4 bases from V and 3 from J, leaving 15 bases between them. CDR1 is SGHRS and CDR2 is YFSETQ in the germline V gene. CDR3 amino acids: CASSPDAHRTDTQYF. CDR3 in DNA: TGCGCCAGCAGCCCGGACGCACACAGGACAGATACGCAGTATTTT.

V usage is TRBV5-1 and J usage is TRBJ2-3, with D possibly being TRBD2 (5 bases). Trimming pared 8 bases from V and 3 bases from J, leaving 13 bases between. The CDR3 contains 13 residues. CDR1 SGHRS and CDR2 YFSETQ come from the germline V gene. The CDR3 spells CASQIRGTDTQYF. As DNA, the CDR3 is TGCGCCAGTCAAATTCGGGGTACAGATACGCAGTATTTT.